Listed below are T cell receptor beta chains from one sample, sequenced in a study of blood T cell repertoires in COVID-19. The protocol was immunoSEQ multiplex PCR, while the TCRdb copy is restricted to in-frame clones and leaves out a portion. Of roughly 300,000 clones in the sample, around 90% were seen once. The sequencing sample was made of peripheral blood. Receptors originate from a man younger than 30 who had recovered from COVID-19. Each CDR3 is given with its conserved first and last residue. Each record gives: CDR3 protein, CDR3 DNA, clone size, V gene, J gene, D gene. A D gene is named only where the DNA matches it firmly. Rows may omit the clone size; those that give it use once, few, many or a size class.

CASSQDPPSHNEQFF	TGCGCCAGCAGCCAAGATCCCCCCTCCCACAATGAGCAGTTCTTC	-	TRBV4-1	TRBJ2-1	-
CASSLGVLGGYTF	TGTGCCAGCAGTTTAGGTGTTCTGGGCGGCTACACCTTC	once	TRBV27	TRBJ1-2	-
CASSRLPSGRSGELFF	TGTGCCAGCAGCCGCCTACCAAGCGGGAGGTCCGGGGAGCTGTTTTTT	-	TRBV7-8	TRBJ2-2	TRBD2
CASSQDRSAGRSSGNTIYF	TGCGCCAGCAGCCAAGATAGATCGGCAGGTCGAAGCTCTGGAAACACCATATATTTT	-	TRBV4-1	TRBJ1-3	-
CASSRYRGPYEQYF	TGTGCCAGCAGTAGATACAGGGGGCCCTACGAGCAGTACTTC	few	TRBV28	TRBJ2-7	TRBD1
CATSRQGRDTDTQYF	TGTGCCACCAGTAGACAGGGTAGGGACACAGATACGCAGTATTTT	once	TRBV10-3	TRBJ2-3	TRBD1
CASSTGDSYNEQFF	TGCGCCAGCAGCACCGGGGACAGCTACAATGAGCAGTTCTTC	-	TRBV5-1	TRBJ2-1	TRBD1
CASSQVGTRTGSSYEQYF	TGTGCCAGCAGCCAAGTCGGGACACGGACAGGAAGCTCCTACGAGCAGTACTTC	-	TRBV3-1/TRBV3-2	TRBJ2-7	TRBD1
CASSSTRSAGGETQYF	TGTGCCAGCAGCTCTACCCGTTCAGCGGGAGGGGAGACCCAGTACTTC	-	TRBV7-9	TRBJ2-5	TRBD2
CASSIGRNQPQHF	TGTGCCAGCAGTATAGGGAGGAATCAGCCCCAGCATTTT	-	TRBV12-3/TRBV12-4	TRBJ1-5	-
CASSPGLAGGTEAFF	TGCGCCAGCAGCCCAGGATTGGCAGGGGGAACTGAAGCTTTCTTT	-	TRBV5-1	TRBJ1-1	TRBD1
CASSLAEINEKLFF	TGTGCCAGCAGCTTAGCGGAGATTAATGAAAAACTGTTTTTT	few	TRBV7-9	TRBJ1-4	-
CASSGGLAATYNEQFF	TGTGCCAGCAGCGGAGGACTAGCGGCGACTTACAATGAGCAGTTCTTC	-	TRBV9	TRBJ2-1	TRBD2
CASSPTSVESYNEQFF	TGTGCCAGCAGTCCGACGAGCGTAGAAAGTTACAATGAGCAGTTCTTC	-	TRBV27	TRBJ2-1	-
CASSQSLGGAKNYGYTF	TGCGCCAGCAGCCAATCTTTGGGGGGAGCTAAAAACTATGGCTACACCTTC	once	TRBV4-3	TRBJ1-2	-
CASSYALTSTGETQYF	TGTGCCAGCAGTTATGCACTGACTAGCACGGGTGAGACCCAGTACTTC	-	TRBV6-5	TRBJ2-5	TRBD2
CASSLAYRGPQETQYF	TGTGCCAGCAGCTTAGCGTACAGGGGTCCGCAAGAGACCCAGTACTTC	-	TRBV7-9	TRBJ2-5	TRBD1
CATTSGSKEDTQYF	TGTGCCACCACTAGCGGGAGCAAGGAAGATACGCAGTATTTT	-	TRBV5-4	TRBJ2-3	TRBD2
CSVDSSQGTSGMNEQFF	TGCAGCGTTGACTCCTCCCAGGGGACTAGCGGGATGAATGAGCAGTTCTTC	-	TRBV29-1	TRBJ2-1	TRBD2
CASSPGLAGGYEQYF	TGTGCCAGCAGTCCCGGACTAGCGGGGGGCTACGAGCAGTACTTC	-	TRBV13	TRBJ2-7	TRBD2
CASSPLGAGGQETQYF	TGCGCCAGCAGCCCCCTGGGGGCGGGGGGCCAAGAGACCCAGTACTTC	-	TRBV4-3	TRBJ2-5	TRBD2
CASSSTGGNDEKLFF	TGTGCCAGCAGTTCCACAGGGGGCAATGACGAAAAACTGTTTTTT	-	TRBV27	TRBJ1-4	TRBD1
CASSRDGYNEQFF	TGTGCCAGCAGTCGAGACGGGTACAATGAGCAGTTCTTC	-	TRBV12-3/TRBV12-4	TRBJ2-1	-
CASSDFSSGANVLTF	TGTGCCAGCAGTGATTTTAGCTCTGGGGCCAACGTCCTGACTTTC	-	TRBV6-1	TRBJ2-6	-
CASSIVGQGLNTEAFF	TGTGCCAGTAGTATAGTCGGGCAGGGTTTGAACACTGAAGCTTTCTTT	-	TRBV19	TRBJ1-1	-
CASSPRAAGVNTEAFF	TGCGCCAGCAGCCCAAGGGCTGCGGGCGTGAACACTGAAGCTTTCTTT	-	TRBV4-1	TRBJ1-1	-
CSVAEREGRETQYF	TGCAGCGTTGCAGAGCGGGAGGGCCGGGAGACCCAGTACTTC	-	TRBV29-1	TRBJ2-5	TRBD2
CASGGQGSGNTIYF	TGCGCCAGCGGAGGACAGGGTTCGGGAAACACCATATATTTT	few	TRBV10-2	TRBJ1-3	TRBD1
CASSNRQGINYGYTF	TGTGCCAGCAGTAATCGACAGGGTATTAACTATGGCTACACCTTC	-	TRBV2	TRBJ1-2	TRBD1
CASSFITDTQYF	TGCGCCAGCAGCTTTATCACAGATACGCAGTATTTT	-	TRBV5-1	TRBJ2-3	-
CASSLDSTNEKLFF	TGTGCCAGCAGCTTAGACTCAACTAATGAAAAACTGTTTTTT	-	TRBV7-2	TRBJ1-4	-
CASSQESSYNEQFF	TGCGCCAGCAGCCAAGAGTCTAGCTACAATGAGCAGTTCTTC	-	TRBV4-1	TRBJ2-1	-
CASSTRTSGRSNNEQFF	TGTGCCAGCAGCACTCGGACTAGCGGGAGGTCGAACAATGAGCAGTTCTTC	once	TRBV7-2	TRBJ2-1	TRBD2
CAISETDRGRVEKLFF	TGTGCCATCAGTGAAACCGACAGGGGGCGAGTGGAAAAACTGTTTTTT	-	TRBV10-3	TRBJ1-4	TRBD1
CAWSVKGVYGYTF	TGTGCCTGGAGTGTAAAGGGAGTGTATGGCTACACCTTC	-	TRBV30	TRBJ1-2	-
CASIGLADTGELFF	TGTGCCAGTATCGGTCTAGCGGACACCGGGGAGCTGTTTTTT	-	TRBV19	TRBJ2-2	TRBD2
CASSPGALSNYGYTF	TGTGCCAGCAGCCCGGGAGCGTTATCTAACTATGGCTACACCTTC	-	TRBV13	TRBJ1-2	-
CASSFWTSGSNGELFF	TGTGCCAGCAGCTTTTGGACTAGCGGGAGTAACGGGGAGCTGTTTTTT	-	TRBV7-7	TRBJ2-2	TRBD2
CASSLSGSGAYEQYF	TGTGCCAGCAGCTTGTCGGGTAGCGGGGCCTACGAGCAGTACTTC	-	TRBV5-5	TRBJ2-7	TRBD2
CASSSVQDNSPLHF	TGTGCCAGCAGCTCAGTTCAGGATAATTCACCCCTCCACTTT	once	TRBV4-2	TRBJ1-6	-
CASSLQDRNTGELFF	TGTGCCAGCAGCTTACAGGACAGGAACACCGGGGAGCTGTTTTTT	-	TRBV5-6	TRBJ2-2	-
CASSIWGRDTQYF	TGTGCCAGTAGTATCTGGGGGCGGGATACGCAGTATTTT	-	TRBV19	TRBJ2-3	-
CASSLTNTGELFF	TGTGCCAGCAGCCTAACGAACACCGGGGAGCTGTTTTTT	few	TRBV7-9	TRBJ2-2	-